These 18 T cell receptor beta chains came from one sample sequenced in a study of CD8 T cells in Susac syndrome. Random hexamers were used to reverse transcribe an amount of 0.5 to 1 ug RNA. TCRdb re-called the immunoSEQ multiplex PCR reads with MiXCR, one entry per CDR3 protein. Among around 79,000 distinct CDR3 sequences, about 95% were seen once, and the ten largest hold 0.35% to 0.4%. The source material was CD8+ T cells from PBMCs. These receptors were taken from a human donor with multiple sclerosis.

The rearrangement links TRBV6-5 to TRBJ2-7, with 7 nucleotides matching TRBD1. CDR1 is MNHEY and CDR2 is SVGAGI in the germline V gene. The length of the CDR3 is 17 residues. Trimming took 0 bases from V and 3 from J; bases not matched to a gene: 11. As DNA, the CDR3 is TGTGCCAGCAGTTACTCCGCCGAGGCAGGGGGAAACTACGAGCAGTACTTC. Protein product: CASSYSAEAGGNYEQYF.

The chain carries TRBV15 and TRBJ2-5, with D uncertain. V dropped 0 bases and J dropped 1 base, with 9 bases sitting between them. CDR1 LNHNV and CDR2 YYDKDF come from the germline V gene (reference sequence). The CDR3 runs 15 residues. CDR3 sequence reads: CATSRDLGTQETQYF. CDR3 coding DNA: TGTGCCACCAGCAGAGATCTGGGTACCCAAGAGACCCAGTACTTC.

The rearrangement links TRBV12-5 to TRBJ2-2; D is possibly TRBD2 (5 bases). The V end was cut by 7 bases, the J end by 1 base, with 28 bases between. Looked up from germline, CDR1 is LGHNT and CDR2 is FRNRAP. The CDR3 extends over 20 amino acids. The CDR3 loop reads CASAHTGRGRRRVNTGELFF. CDR3 DNA sequence: TGTGCTAGTGCTCACACCGGTCGCGGTCGTCGGCGGGTGAACACCGGGGAGCTGTTTTTT. The full variable domain, its missing parts supplied by reference TRBV12-5 and TRBJ2-2, is DARVTQTPRHKVTEMGQEVTMRCQPILGHNTVFWYRQTMMQGLELLAYFRNRAPLDDSGMPKDRFSAEMPDATLATLKIQPSEPRDSAVYFCASAHTGRGRRRVNTGELFFGEGSRLTVL.

On this clonotype itself: Because the CDR3's place on the DNA is in doubt, the DNA is left out and the CDR3 is given as listed by TCRdb. The V and J genes are TRBV5-1 and TRBJ2-2; the table's D call, TRBD1, was not checked against the DNA. Per germline, CDR1 SGHRS and CDR2 YFSETQ. Counting both end residues, the CDR3 totals 15 amino acids. CDR3 sequence: CASSLGQGAPGSCFF.

This rearrangement joins TRBV18 to TRBJ2-3; D unresolved. The V gene lost 0 bases and the J gene lost 3 bases, with 4 bases spanning the gap. The germline V gene encodes CDR1 KGHSH and CDR2 LQKENI. The CDR3 consists of 13 residues. Written as DNA, the CDR3 is TGTGCCAGCTCACCACCGTTTACAGATACGCAGTATTTT. It codes for CASSPPFTDTQYF.

J is TRBJ2-5 and V is TRBV4-1; possibly TRBD1 or TRBD2 for D (5 bases each). The CDR3 spans 17 residues. V shed 2 bases and J shed 2 bases, with 18 bases lying between them. Looked up from germline, CDR1 is MGHRA and CDR2 is YSYEKL. The CDR3 spells CASSQTGTRGFQETQYF. CDR3 coding DNA: TGCGCCAGCAGCCAAACCGGCACCCGGGGCTTTCAAGAGACCCAGTACTTC.

In its sample, this clonotype was seen once. The rearrangement uses TRBV12-3 or TRBV12-4 and TRBJ2-1, with 11 bases identical to TRBD1. This CDR3 is built from 16 residues. V was pared by 6 bases and J by 5 bases, with 9 bases of the junction left unmatched. The CDR3 reads CASRGPGQGVNNEQFF. The CDR3 DNA follows: TGTGCCAGCAGAGGCCCGGGACAGGGGGTTAACAATGAGCAGTTCTTC.

The chain has TRBV29-1 and TRBJ2-7; the D is unclear. This CDR3 is 13 amino acids long. V gave up 4 bases and J gave up 0 bases, with 10 bases separating them. Looked up from germline, CDR1 is SQVTM and CDR2 is ANQGSEA. The CDR3 nucleotides are TGCAGCGTTGTCCCGGGCGGCTCCTACGAGCAGTACTTC. Residues: CSVVPGGSYEQYF.

This clonotype was recorded a few times. The chain recombines TRBV7-9 with TRBJ2-3; no firm D call. Germline CDR1 is SEHNR and CDR2 is FQNEAQ (reference sequence). The CDR3 totals 12 residues. The ends were cut back, 4 bases at V and 2 bases at J, with 4 bases in the middle. CDR3 residues: CASSSLTDTQYF. The DNA of the CDR3 is TGTGCCAGCAGCTCCCTCACAGATACGCAGTATTTT.

J is TRBJ1-2 and V is TRBV5-6; the D is unclear. V shed 3 bases and J shed 0 bases, with 15 bases lying between them. Per the germline V gene, CDR1 is SGHDT and CDR2 is YYEEEE. The CDR3 contains 16 residues. The CDR3 protein is CASSSRALIANYGYTF. CDR3 bases: TGTGCCAGCAGCTCGCGGGCCTTAATAGCTAACTATGGCTACACCTTC.

This clonotype was seen just once. The chain employs TRBV7-8 and TRBJ1-2; 8 bases line up with TRBD1. The CDR3 is made up of 14 amino acids. Germline V lookup: CDR1 SGHVS, CDR2 FQNEAQ. V lost 3 bases, J lost 4 bases, and 4 bases stayed unmatched. The CDR3 nucleotides read TGTGCCAGCAGCTTTACAGGGGGAGCCTATGGCTACACCTTC. This codes for CASSFTGGAYGYTF.

The V gene is TRBV6-2 or TRBV6-3, the J gene TRBJ2-2, with D possibly matching TRBD1 (6 bases). The CDR3 spans 14 residues. V shed 4 bases and J shed 7 bases, with 13 bases lying between them. Per the germline V gene, CDR1 is MNHEY and CDR2 is SVGEGT. The CDR3 region has the DNA TGTGCCAGCAGTTTGACAGGCCTGTTCGGGGAGCTGTTTTTT. Amino acid sequence: CASSLTGLFGELFF.

This clonotype was seen just once. This chain joins TRBV3-1 and TRBJ1-1, with D possibly matching TRBD1 (5 bases). Per the germline V gene, CDR1 is LGHDT and CDR2 is YNNKEL (reference sequence). Trimming pared 4 bases from V and 4 bases from J, leaving 16 bases between. The CDR3 extends over 15 amino acids. The CDR3 loop reads CASSLSWTGGTEAFF. For the CDR3, the DNA is TGTGCCAGCAGCCTCTCCTGGACGGGGGGCACTGAAGCTTTCTTT.

The J gene is TRBJ1-2, the V gene TRBV4-3, with no clear D. V was shortened by 0 bases and J by 2 bases, with 7 bases between the two germline ends. There are 14 residues in the CDR3. Germline lookup yields CDR1 LGHNA and CDR2 YSLEER. CDR3 sequence reads: CASSQDRGNYGYTF. The DNA of the CDR3 is TGCGCCAGCAGCCAAGATCGCGGCAACTATGGCTACACCTTC.

The genes are TRBV24-1 and TRBJ2-3, with D uncertain. The CDR3 has 15 amino acids. The V end was cut by 7 bases, the J end by 0 bases, with 13 bases between. CDR1 is KGHDR, CDR2 SFDVKD, per germline. The DNA for the CDR3 is TGTGCCACCAGGGGTAACAGTGCTAGCACAGATACGCAGTATTTT. Protein product: CATRGNSASTDTQYF.

The chain employs TRBV20-1 and TRBJ1-5; 10 bases are a match to TRBD1. This CDR3 is built from 19 residues. With 0 bases clipped from V and 0 bases from J, the junction kept 11 bases outside the gene matches. Germline CDR1 and CDR2: DFQATT and SNEGSKA (reference sequence). DNA of the CDR3: TGCAGTGCTAGAGATCCCGGGGACAGGGGACTGTATAGCAATCAGCCCCAGCATTTT. Translating gives CSARDPGDRGLYSNQPQHF.

The V call is TRBV29-1, the J call TRBJ2-7; D gene ambiguous. The V gene lost 4 bases and the J gene lost 0 bases, with 10 bases spanning the gap. Germline V gene lookup returns CDR1 SQVTM and CDR2 ANQGSEA. The CDR3 runs 13 residues. The CDR3 nucleotides are TGCAGCGTTGGACCGGCCGACTCCTACGAGCAGTACTTC. It encodes CSVGPADSYEQYF.

The J gene is TRBJ1-1, the V gene TRBV19, with no clear D. This CDR3 is built from 15 residues. Between the trimmed V and J ends, which lost 6 bases and 3 bases, there was a span of 17 bases. The V gene's germline CDR1 is LNHDA and CDR2 SQIVND (reference sequence). The CDR3 nucleotides read TGTGCCAGTAGGATCAACGGGGATAAAGACACTGAAGCTTTCTTT. This sequence encodes CASRINGDKDTEAFF.